This passage covers 4 T cell receptor beta chains from one sample sequenced in a study of monozygotic twins with inflammatory bowel disease. Reanalyzing the 5' RACE reads, TCRdb keeps one entry per CDR3 protein, without DNA. The sample holds over 110,000 distinct CDR3 sequences. The specimen was blood. These receptors came from a human donor with ulcerative colitis or Crohn's disease, or a healthy co-twin of an affected twin (not recorded which).

The chain joins TRBV5-1 to TRBJ2-7; the D gene TCRdb calls, TRBD1, cannot be checked with no DNA. The CDR3 sequence is 17 residues long. Germline V gene sequence: CDR1 SGHRS, CDR2 YFSETQ. The CDR3 protein is CASSLIPGQGASYEQYF.

The chain is built from TRBV4-3 and TRBJ2-3; the D call from TCRdb, TRBD1, cannot be confirmed without DNA. Germline V gene sequence: CDR1 LGHNA, CDR2 YSLEER. This CDR3 region has 16 residues. CDR3 sequence: CASSQDDRVSTDTQYF.

The chain combines TRBV28 with TRBJ1-2. Germline loops: CDR1 MDHEN, CDR2 SYDVKM. CDR3 size: 13 residues. The CDR3: CASSRQEFYGYTF.

J is TRBJ1-6 and V is TRBV27. CDR1 is MNHEY, CDR2 SMNVEV, per germline (reference sequence). The CDR3 has 15 residues. The CDR3 sequence is CASSSGFSYNSPLHF.